This T cell receptor (beta chain) was sequenced in a study of blood T cell repertoires in COVID-19. CDR3 size: 18 residues. Germline V gives CDR1 KGHDR, CDR2 SFDVKD. V lost 3 bases, J lost 1 base, and 11 bases stayed unmatched. Authors' data handling: Amplified reference gene primers provided the basis for estimating nucleated cell counts. The assay was immunoSEQ multiplex PCR, and TCRdb's table has in-frame clones only and misses some. V and J calls and clone size follow that table, whereas D and trimming were derived from the DNA. Of 300,000 to 350,000 clones in the sample, over 75% were seen once. Individuals drawn from 20 to 25 US areas were roughly 18 to 95 years old.

The chain links TRBV24-1 to TRBJ2-1; TRBD1 agrees at 7 bases. The receptor's source is a man younger than 45 who had recovered from COVID-19. Material: PBMCs or T cells enriched from blood (not recorded which). The CDR3 DNA sequence: TGTGCCACCAGTGATCCGCGACAGGGACCCTTATCCTACAATGAGCAGTTCTTC. This gives the protein CATSDPRQGPLSYNEQFF.